This entry is about one T cell receptor beta chain. Its cognate antigen is unknown. The CDR3 is 13 residues long. The source of the sample is a study of human T cells and chemical hapten exposure. Broader study findings: Compared with pre-sensitization or healthy control sets, expanded TCRs clustered more.

Unique molecular identifiers were affixed to discrete cDNA molecules within the library. TCRdb reanalysed the reads using MiXCR and keeps one entry per CDR3 protein. The sample consists of about 4,100 distinct CDR3 sequences, 45% to 50% of them appearing once. Treatment described: therapeutic diphenylcyclopropenone sensitization with weekly scalp DPC. Every patch test was put on after a blood sample was taken. Participating donors were patients with alopecia, aged 18 to 70 years, considered appropriate candidates for DPC. The chain joins TRBV21-1 to TRBJ1-6; the table's D call TRBD1 went unverified against the DNA. TRBV21-1 is reported as a pseudogene. The receptor was isolated from an adult with alopecia areata. Some clones in this sample may be carry-over from other donors' samples. This table probably holds off-target reads from a library built for another chain. The sequenced sample was whole blood, obtained before DPC sensitization or 2, 6, or about 24 weeks after (not recorded which). CDR3 sequence reads: CASSKEGDSPLHF. The CDR3, as DNA: TGTGCCAGCAGCAAAGAGGGGGATTCACCCCTCCACTTT.